Below are 15 T cell receptor beta chains sequenced from a single sample in a study of OX40 agonist ivuxolimab in advanced cancers. The assay was immunoSEQ multiplex PCR, and TCRdb's table has in-frame clones only and misses some. The repertoire holds about 34,000 clones, with 85% to 95% as singletons. This specimen was CD4+ or CD8+ T cells sorted from blood, taken in a trial of the OX40 agonist ivuxolimab. These receptor sequences come from an adult with an advanced solid tumor such as melanoma, head and neck, liver or kidney cancer.

The chain employs TRBV18 and TRBJ2-3; 10 bases align to TRBD1. This CDR3 comprises 16 residues. After removal of 3 bases from V and 4 bases from J, the junction contained 7 bases not matched to a gene. Germline assignment: CDR1 KGHSH and CDR2 LQKENI. In DNA, the CDR3 is TGTGCCAGCTCACCCCAGGGACAGGGGTCCCCAGATACGCAGTATTTT. Translating gives CASSPQGQGSPDTQYF.

This clone was seen more than once but under ten times. J is TRBJ2-2 and V is TRBV11-3; unclear D gene. This CDR3 comprises 16 residues. Germline loops: CDR1 SGHNT, CDR2 YENEEA. Trimming shortened V by 4 bases and J by 0 bases, and 12 bases separated the two germline ends. The CDR3 here is CASSSRDGTNTGELFF. The CDR3 coding sequence is TGTGCCAGCAGCTCCCGAGACGGTACGAACACCGGGGAGCTGTTTTTT.

This chain uses TRBV19 with TRBJ1-5; 7 bases fit TRBD1. This CDR3 has 14 amino acids. In germline, CDR1 is LNHDA, CDR2 SQIVND (reference sequence). The V gene end was trimmed by 5 bases and the J gene end by 4 bases; junction bases not matched to a gene: 5. The CDR3 nucleotides are TGTGCCAGTAGTCCCCGGGACAGAAATCAGCCCCAGCATTTT. Encoded protein: CASSPRDRNQPQHF. Based on the CDR3 plus reference TRBV19 and TRBJ1-5, the full variable domain is DGGITQSPKYLFRKEGQNVTLSCEQNLNHDAMYWYRQDPGQGLRLIYYSQIVNDFQKGDIAEGYSVSREKKESFPLTVTSAQKNPTAFYLCASSPRDRNQPQHFGDGTRLSIL.

The rearrangement uses TRBV28 and TRBJ2-7; TRBD2 matches 10 bases. This CDR3 region has 14 residues. J lost 0 bases, V lost 6 bases, and 2 bases had no gene match. Per germline, CDR1 MDHEN and CDR2 SYDVKM. The CDR3 DNA is TGTGCCAGCAGGGCTAGCGGGAGCTCCTACGAGCAGTACTTC. This gives the protein CASRASGSSYEQYF.

With respect to this clone: One end of the junction fails to match germline, which may point to a read error. This chain links TRBV5-3 with TRBJ2-7, with 11 bases that match TRBD2. TRBV5-3 is designated an ORF whose function remains uncertain. CDR3 length equals 15 residues. Here the CDR3 reads CASINSGGAQYEQCF. CDR3 DNA: TGTGCCAGCATCAATAGCGGGGGGGCCCAGTACGAGCAGTGCTTC.

V gene TRBV30 combines with J gene TRBJ1-5; the D is unclear. The CDR3 extends over 12 amino acids. Germline-derived CDR1 and CDR2 are GTSNPN and SVGIG (reference sequence). The V end lost 0 bases, the J end lost 7 bases, and 7 bases lay between the germline ends. The CDR3 protein is CAWSVPTQPQHF. The DNA of the CDR3 is TGTGCCTGGAGTGTACCGACCCAGCCCCAGCATTTT. Using reference TRBV30 and TRBJ1-5 for the parts outside the CDR3, the full variable domain is SQTIHQWPATLVQPVGSPLSLECTVEGTSNPNLYWYRQAAGRGLQLLFYSVGIGQISSEVPQNLSASRPQDRQFILSSKKLLLSDSGFYLCAWSVPTQPQHFGDGTRLSIL.

The V gene is TRBV27, the J gene TRBJ2-3, with 11 bases identical to TRBD2. This CDR3 spans 16 amino acids. CDR1 is MNHEY, CDR2 SMNVEV, per germline (reference sequence). The V and J ends lost 4 bases and 2 bases, in that order; junction bases with no gene match: 5. This chain's CDR3 is CASSSRTSGFTDTQYF. The CDR3, as DNA: TGTGCCAGCAGTTCAAGGACTAGCGGGTTCACAGATACGCAGTATTTT.

The count of this clone is one. The genes are TRBV10-3 and TRBJ1-1, with 7 nucleotides matching TRBD1. CDR3 length: 14 amino acids. CDR1 is ENHRY, CDR2 SYGVKD, per germline. The V and J ends lost 4 bases and 6 bases, in that order; junction bases with no gene match: 8. CDR3 region: CAISVGQLSSEAFF. The CDR3 DNA reads TGTGCCATCAGTGTGGGACAGTTGAGTTCTGAAGCTTTCTTT.

The chain combines TRBV6-6 with TRBJ1-2; 7 nucleotides agree with TRBD1. V lost 6 bases, J lost 4 bases, and 8 bases stayed unmatched. Germline CDR1 is MNHNY and CDR2 is SVGAGI (reference sequence). CDR3 size: 14 residues. CDR3 sequence: CASRSSQGVYGYTF. DNA for the CDR3: TGTGCCAGCAGATCATCCCAGGGGGTCTATGGCTACACCTTC.

The CDR3 bases are TGTGCCAGCACCCCCAGCATAGCTAACTATGGCTACACCTTC. It encodes CASTPSIANYGYTF. The V and J genes are TRBV19 and TRBJ1-2; D ambiguous. Germline CDR1 is LNHDA and CDR2 is SQIVND (reference sequence). Trimming removed 9 bases at V and 0 bases at J, with 14 bases between. The CDR3 covers 14 residues.

The chain recombines TRBV28 with TRBJ1-5; 7 bases agree with TRBD1. V was clipped by 0 bases and J by 3 bases; unmatched bases: 8. Germline CDR1 MDHEN, CDR2 SYDVKM. The length of the CDR3 is 17 residues. The CDR3 nucleotides read TGTGCCAGCAGTTTATGGCGCGGGGACAGCTCCAATCAGCCCCAGCATTTT. This encodes CASSLWRGDSSNQPQHF.

This clone came up once. The chain employs TRBV5-1 and TRBJ1-2; tentative D call: TRBD1 (5 bases). CDR3 length equals 13 residues. Trimming took off 2 bases at V and 2 bases at J, with 7 bases between the two ends. The germline gives CDR1 SGHRS, CDR2 YFSETQ. CDR3: CASSFGGNYGYTF. Written as DNA, the CDR3 is TGCGCCAGCAGCTTTGGGGGGAACTATGGCTACACCTTC.

The chain couples TRBV7-8 to TRBJ1-1; 7 bases are shared with TRBD1. V lost 5 bases to trimming and J lost 6 bases; unmatched junction nucleotides: 6. Per the germline V gene, CDR1 is SGHVS and CDR2 is FQNEAQ. This CDR3 contains 13 residues. The CDR3 DNA reads as TGTGCCAGCAGCCCGGACAGGTACTCTGAAGCTTTCTTT. Its protein product is CASSPDRYSEAFF.

The genes are TRBV7-3 and TRBJ2-2, with D tentatively TRBD2 (6 bases). Germline-derived CDR1 and CDR2 are SGHTA and FQGTGA. This CDR3 is built from 15 residues. The V end lost 4 bases, the J end lost 5 bases, and 14 bases lay between the germline ends. This CDR3 is CASSSKFGGTGELFF. CDR3 coding DNA: TGTGCCAGCAGCTCCAAGTTTGGAGGGACCGGGGAGCTGTTTTTT.

The chain is built from TRBV4-1 and TRBJ2-5; 7 positions agree with TRBD2. The V segment lost 3 bases and the J segment 3 bases; nucleotides outside the gene matches: 10. Germline V gene sequence: CDR1 MGHRA, CDR2 YSYEKL. CDR3 length equals 16 residues. The CDR3 sequence: CASSQALGLAEETQYF. CDR3 coding DNA: TGCGCCAGCAGCCAGGCGTTAGGGCTAGCGGAAGAGACCCAGTACTTC.